This T cell receptor (beta chain) was profiled in a study of glioma-infiltrating T cells after dendritic cell vaccination. Described time point: after dendritic cell vaccination, including at tumor progression/relapse. Up to 2 ug genomic DNA was used for TCRB CDR3 amplification. The assay was immunoSEQ multiplex PCR, and TCRdb's table has in-frame clones only and misses some. The sample records fewer than 30,000 clones, 85% to 90% being singletons. Trimming removed 6 bases from V and 5 bases from J; junction bases left unmatched: 7. Germline-derived CDR1 and CDR2 are SGHAT and FQDESV (reference sequence). The CDR3 runs to 13 residues. This clone has more than one count but fewer than ten.

This sequence joins TRBV11-1 and TRBJ2-7, with 7 bases matching TRBD1. The sequence was collected from a human donor with glioblastoma. The source was blood, collected after dendritic cell vaccination. The CDR3: CASRQQGFNEQYF. The CDR3 nucleotides are TGTGCCAGCAGGCAACAGGGGTTCAACGAGCAGTACTTC.